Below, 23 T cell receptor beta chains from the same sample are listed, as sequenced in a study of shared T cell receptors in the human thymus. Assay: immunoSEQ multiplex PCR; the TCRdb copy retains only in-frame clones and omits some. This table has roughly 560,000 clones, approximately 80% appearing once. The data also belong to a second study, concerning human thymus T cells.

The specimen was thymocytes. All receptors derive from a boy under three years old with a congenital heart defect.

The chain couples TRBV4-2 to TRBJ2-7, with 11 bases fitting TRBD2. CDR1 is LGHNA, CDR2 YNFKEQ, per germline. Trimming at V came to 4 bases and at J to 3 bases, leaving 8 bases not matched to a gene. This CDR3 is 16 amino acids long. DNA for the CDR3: TGTGCCAGCAGCCGGGGACTAGCGGAACCATTCTACGAGCAGTACTTC. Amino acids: CASSRGLAEPFYEQYF.

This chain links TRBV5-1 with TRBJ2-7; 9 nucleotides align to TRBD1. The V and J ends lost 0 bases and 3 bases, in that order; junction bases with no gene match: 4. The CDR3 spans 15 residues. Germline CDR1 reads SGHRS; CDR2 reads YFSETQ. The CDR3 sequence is CASSLAKDRGYEQYF. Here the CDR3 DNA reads TGCGCCAGCAGCTTGGCCAAGGACAGGGGCTACGAGCAGTACTTC.

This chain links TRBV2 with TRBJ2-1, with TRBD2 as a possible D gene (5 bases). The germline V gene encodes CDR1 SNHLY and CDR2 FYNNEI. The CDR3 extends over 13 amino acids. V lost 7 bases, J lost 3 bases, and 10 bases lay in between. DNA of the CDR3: TGTGCCAGCACCCCGGGAATCTACAATGAGCAGTTCTTC. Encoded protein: CASTPGIYNEQFF.

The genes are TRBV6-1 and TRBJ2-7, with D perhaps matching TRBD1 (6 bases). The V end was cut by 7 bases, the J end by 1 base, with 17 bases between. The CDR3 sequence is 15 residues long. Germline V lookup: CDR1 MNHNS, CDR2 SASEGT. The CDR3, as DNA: TGTGCCAGCACCCCGAACAGGGCGGAATCCTACGAGCAGTACTTC. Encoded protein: CASTPNRAESYEQYF.

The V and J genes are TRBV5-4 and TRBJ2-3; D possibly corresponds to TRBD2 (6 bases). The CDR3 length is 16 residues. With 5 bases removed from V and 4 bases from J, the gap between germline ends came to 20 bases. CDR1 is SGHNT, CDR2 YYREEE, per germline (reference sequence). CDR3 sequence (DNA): TGTGCCAGCAGTCACCGGGCCCGGGGGTTTGCAGATACGCAGTATTTT. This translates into CASSHRARGFADTQYF.

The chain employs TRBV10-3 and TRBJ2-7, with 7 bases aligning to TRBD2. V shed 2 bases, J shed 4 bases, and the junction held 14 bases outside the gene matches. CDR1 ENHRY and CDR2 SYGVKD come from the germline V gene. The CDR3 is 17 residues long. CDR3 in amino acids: CAISEGPEGLAEYEQYF. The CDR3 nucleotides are TGTGCCATCAGTGAGGGCCCAGAGGGGCTAGCGGAGTACGAGCAGTACTTC.

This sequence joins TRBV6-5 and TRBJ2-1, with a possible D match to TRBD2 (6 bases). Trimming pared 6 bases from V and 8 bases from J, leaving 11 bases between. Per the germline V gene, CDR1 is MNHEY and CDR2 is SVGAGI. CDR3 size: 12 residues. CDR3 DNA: TGTGCCAGCAGCCACCCGGGGGATGAGCAGTTCTTC. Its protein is CASSHPGDEQFF.

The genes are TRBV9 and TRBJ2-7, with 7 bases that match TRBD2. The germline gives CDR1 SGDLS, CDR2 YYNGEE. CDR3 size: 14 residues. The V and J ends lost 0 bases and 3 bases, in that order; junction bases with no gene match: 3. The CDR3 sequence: CASSVGAGVYEQYF. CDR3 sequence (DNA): TGTGCCAGCAGCGTAGGCGCGGGGGTCTACGAGCAGTACTTC.

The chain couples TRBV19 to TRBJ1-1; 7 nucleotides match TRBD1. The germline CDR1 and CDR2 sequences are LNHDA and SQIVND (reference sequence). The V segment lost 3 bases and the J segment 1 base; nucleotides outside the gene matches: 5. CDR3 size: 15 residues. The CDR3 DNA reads TGTGCCAGTAGTATTGGGACAGTTTCGAACACTGAAGCTTTCTTT. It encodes CASSIGTVSNTEAFF.

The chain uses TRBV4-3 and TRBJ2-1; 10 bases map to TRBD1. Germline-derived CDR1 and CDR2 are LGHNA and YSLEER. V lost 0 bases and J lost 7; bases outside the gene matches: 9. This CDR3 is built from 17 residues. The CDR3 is CASSQDGPGQGINEQFF. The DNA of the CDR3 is TGCGCCAGCAGCCAAGATGGGCCGGGACAGGGGATTAATGAGCAGTTCTTC.

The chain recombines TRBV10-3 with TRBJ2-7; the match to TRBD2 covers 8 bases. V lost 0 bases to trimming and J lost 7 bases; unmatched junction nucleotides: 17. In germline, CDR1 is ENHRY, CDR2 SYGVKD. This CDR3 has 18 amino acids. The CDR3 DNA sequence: TGTGCCATCAGTGAGTCGCTAGCGGGCCCGCCCCACGCCTTGGAGCAGTACTTC. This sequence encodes CAISESLAGPPHALEQYF.

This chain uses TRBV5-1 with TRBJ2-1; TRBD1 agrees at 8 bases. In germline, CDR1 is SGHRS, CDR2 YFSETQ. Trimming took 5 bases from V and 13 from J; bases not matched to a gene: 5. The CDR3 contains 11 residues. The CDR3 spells CASRHDRGQFF. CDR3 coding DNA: TGCGCCAGCAGACATGACAGGGGACAGTTCTTC.

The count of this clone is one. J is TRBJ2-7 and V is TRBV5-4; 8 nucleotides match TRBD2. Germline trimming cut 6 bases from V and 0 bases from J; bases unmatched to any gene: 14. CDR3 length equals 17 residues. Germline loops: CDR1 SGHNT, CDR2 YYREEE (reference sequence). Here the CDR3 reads CASTTGAGGRSSYEQYF. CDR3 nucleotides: TGTGCCAGCACCACGGGCGCGGGAGGCCGCTCCTCCTACGAGCAGTACTTC. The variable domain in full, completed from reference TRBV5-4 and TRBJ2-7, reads ETGVTQSPTHLIKTRGQQVTLRCSSQSGHNTVSWYQQALGQGPQFIFQYYREEENGRGNFPPRFSGLQFPNYSSELNVNALELDDSALYLCASTTGAGGRSSYEQYFGPGTRLTVT.

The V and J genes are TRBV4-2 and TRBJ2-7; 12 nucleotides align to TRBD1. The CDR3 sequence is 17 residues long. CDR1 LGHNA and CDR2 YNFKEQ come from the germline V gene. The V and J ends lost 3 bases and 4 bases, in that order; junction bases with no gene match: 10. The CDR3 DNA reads TGTGCCAGCAGCCAGGGGGGGGGACAGGGGGCGCCGTACGAGCAGTACTTC. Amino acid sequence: CASSQGGGQGAPYEQYF.

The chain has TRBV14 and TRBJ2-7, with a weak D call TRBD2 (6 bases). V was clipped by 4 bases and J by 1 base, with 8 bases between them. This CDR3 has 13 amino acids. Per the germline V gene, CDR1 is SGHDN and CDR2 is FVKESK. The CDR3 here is CASSRDCSYEQYF. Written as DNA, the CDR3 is TGTGCCAGCAGCCGGGACTGTTCCTACGAGCAGTACTTC.

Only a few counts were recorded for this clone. CDR3 amino acids: CASSLRGAGAYNEQFF. As DNA, the CDR3 is TGTGCCAGCAGTTTAAGGGGGGCGGGAGCCTACAATGAGCAGTTCTTC. The genes are TRBV27 and TRBJ2-1, with D possibly matching TRBD2 (7 bases). Germline lookup yields CDR1 MNHEY and CDR2 SMNVEV (reference sequence). This CDR3 is 16 amino acids long. V lost 2 bases to trimming and J lost 2 bases, with 13 bases between them.

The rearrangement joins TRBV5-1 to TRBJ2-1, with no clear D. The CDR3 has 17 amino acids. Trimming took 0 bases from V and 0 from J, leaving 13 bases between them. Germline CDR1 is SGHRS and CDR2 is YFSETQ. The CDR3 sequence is CASSLALVTGSYNEQFF. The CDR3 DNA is TGCGCCAGCAGCTTGGCTCTCGTGACTGGCTCCTACAATGAGCAGTTCTTC.

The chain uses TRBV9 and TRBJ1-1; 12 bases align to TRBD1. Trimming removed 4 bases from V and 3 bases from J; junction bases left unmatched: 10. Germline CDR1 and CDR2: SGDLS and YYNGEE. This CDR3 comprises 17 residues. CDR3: CASSSYRDRGLYTEAFF. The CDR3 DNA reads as TGTGCCAGCAGCAGCTACCGGGACAGGGGGCTGTACACTGAAGCTTTCTTT.

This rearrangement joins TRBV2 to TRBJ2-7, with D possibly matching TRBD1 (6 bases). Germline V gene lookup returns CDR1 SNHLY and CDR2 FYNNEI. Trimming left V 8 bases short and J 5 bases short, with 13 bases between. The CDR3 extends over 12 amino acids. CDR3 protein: CASLPSGDEQYF. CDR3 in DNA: TGTGCCAGCCTCCCGTCAGGGGACGAGCAGTACTTC.

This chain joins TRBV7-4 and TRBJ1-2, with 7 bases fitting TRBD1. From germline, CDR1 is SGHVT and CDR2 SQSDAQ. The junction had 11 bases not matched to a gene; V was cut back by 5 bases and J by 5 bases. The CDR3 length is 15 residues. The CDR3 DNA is TGTGCCAGCAGCCCGCGGACAGGAGAGCTATATGGCTACACCTTC. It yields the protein CASSPRTGELYGYTF.

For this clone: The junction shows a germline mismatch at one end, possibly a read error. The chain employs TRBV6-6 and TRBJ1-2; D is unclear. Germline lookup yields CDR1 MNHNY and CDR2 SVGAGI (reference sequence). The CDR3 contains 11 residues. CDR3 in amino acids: CASSYSGSYTF. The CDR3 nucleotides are TGTGCCAGCAGTTACTCGGGGAGCTACACTTTC.

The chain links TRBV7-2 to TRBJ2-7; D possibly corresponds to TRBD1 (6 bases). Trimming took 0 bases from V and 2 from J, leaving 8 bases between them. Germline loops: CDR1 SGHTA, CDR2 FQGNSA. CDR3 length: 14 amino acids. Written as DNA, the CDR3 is TGTGCCAGCAGCTTAGCGAAGGGGGCCTACGAGCAGTACTTC. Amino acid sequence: CASSLAKGAYEQYF.

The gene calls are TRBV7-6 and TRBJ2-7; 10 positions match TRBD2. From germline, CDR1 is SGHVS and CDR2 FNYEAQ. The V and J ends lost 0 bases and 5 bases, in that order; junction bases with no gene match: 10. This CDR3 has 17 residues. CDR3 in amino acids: CASSLAKASGSGHEQYF. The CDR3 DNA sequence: TGTGCCAGCAGCTTAGCGAAGGCTAGCGGGAGTGGCCACGAGCAGTACTTC.